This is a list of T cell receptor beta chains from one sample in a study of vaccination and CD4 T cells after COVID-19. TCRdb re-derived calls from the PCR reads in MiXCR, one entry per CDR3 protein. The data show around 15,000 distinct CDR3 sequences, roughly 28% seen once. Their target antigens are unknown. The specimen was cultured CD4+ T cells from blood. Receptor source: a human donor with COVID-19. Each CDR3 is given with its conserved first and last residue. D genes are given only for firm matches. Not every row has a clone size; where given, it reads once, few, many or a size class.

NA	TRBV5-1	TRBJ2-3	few	TGCGCCAGCAGCTTGGCCGCGGGGTTCCGGGCAGATACGCAGTATTTT	CASSLAAGFRADTQYF
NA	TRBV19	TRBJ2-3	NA	TGTGCCAGTAGTCCGCGGTCGAAGGATACGCAGTATTTT	CASSPRSKDTQYF
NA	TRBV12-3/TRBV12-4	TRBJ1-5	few	TGTGCCAGCAGTTTCCAGGGCGGGGGCCTTAGCAATCAGCCCCAGCATTTT	CASSFQGGGLSNQPQHF
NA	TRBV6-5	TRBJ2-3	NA	TGTGCCAGCAGTTACTCCCCCAGCCCAGATACGCAGTATTTT	CASSYSPSPDTQYF
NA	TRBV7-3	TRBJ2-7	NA	TGTGCCAGCAGCTTAAACGTTGGCGGGCAATCCTACGAGCAGTACTTC	CASSLNVGGQSYEQYF
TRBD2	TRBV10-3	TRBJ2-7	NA	TGTGCCATCAGTGGGGGTAGCGGGGGGGTGTACGAGCAGTACTTC	CAISGGSGGVYEQYF
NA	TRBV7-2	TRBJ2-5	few	TGTGCCAGCAGCTTATCGTTGGGGTCCCAAGAGACCCAGTACTTC	CASSLSLGSQETQYF
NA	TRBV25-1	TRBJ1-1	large	TGTGCCAGCAGCATCCCCACAGGGAGTCAAATGAACACTGAAGCTTTCTTT	CASSIPTGSQMNTEAFF
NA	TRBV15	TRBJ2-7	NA	TGTGCCACCAGCAGAGTCGGGGGAGGTCGCTACGAGCAGTACTTC	CATSRVGGGRYEQYF
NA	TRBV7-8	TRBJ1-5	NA	TGTGCCAGCAGCTTAGAGGGAGAGTATAGCAATCAGCCCCAGCATTTT	CASSLEGEYSNQPQHF
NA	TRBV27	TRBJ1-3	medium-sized	TGTGCCAGCAGTTCCCCGGGAAGAGGAAACACCATATATTTT	CASSSPGRGNTIYF
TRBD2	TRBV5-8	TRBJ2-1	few	TGTGCCAGCAGCTTGGAGGTTAGCGGGGGCCCTAGGAGCTCCTACAATGAGCAGTTCTTC	CASSLEVSGGPRSSYNEQFF
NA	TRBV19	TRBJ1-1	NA	TGTGCCAGTAGTATCTATAGGGGATCCACTGAAGCTTTCTTT	CASSIYRGSTEAFF
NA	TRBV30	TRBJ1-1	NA	TGTGCCTGGAGACAGAGGACTGAAGCTTTCTTT	CAWRQRTEAFF
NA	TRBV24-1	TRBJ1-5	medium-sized	TGTGCCACCAGTGACGGGGCCCAGCCCCAGCATTTT	CATSDGAQPQHF
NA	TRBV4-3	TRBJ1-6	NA	TGCGCCAGCAGCCAATTGTCCAGCTCCTATAATTCACCCCTCCACTTT	CASSQLSSSYNSPLHF
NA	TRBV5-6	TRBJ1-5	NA	TGTGCCAGCAGCTTAAGTGACACACGGAATAGCAATCAGCCCCAGCATTTT	CASSLSDTRNSNQPQHF
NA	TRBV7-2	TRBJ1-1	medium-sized	TGTGCCAGCAGCTACGGTCCCGAAGCTTTCTTT	CASSYGPEAFF
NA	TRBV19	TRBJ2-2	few	TGTGCCAGTAGTATACTCCGGGGTAAGACCGGGGAGCTGTTTTTT	CASSILRGKTGELFF
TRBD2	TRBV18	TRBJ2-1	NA	TGTGCCAGCTCACCAGAGGCGGGGGGAAATGAGCAGTTCTTC	CASSPEAGGNEQFF
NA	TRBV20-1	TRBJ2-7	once	TGCAGTGCTAGATCGAAAACGGGGTCCGAGCAGTACTTC	CSARSKTGSEQYF
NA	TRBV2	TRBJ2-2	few	TGTGCCAGCAACAATCGGGAAGCCGGGGAGCTGTTTTTT	CASNNREAGELFF
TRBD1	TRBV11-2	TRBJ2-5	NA	TGTGCCAGCAGCTATAATACAGGGGCAGAGACCCAGTACTTC	CASSYNTGAETQYF
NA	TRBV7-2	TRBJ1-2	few	TGTGCCAGCAGCTTCATGGGGACTAACTATGGCTACACCTTC	CASSFMGTNYGYTF
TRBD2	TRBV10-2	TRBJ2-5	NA	TGCGCCAGTGGGGTAGCGGGGGGGCCGGAGACCCAGTACTTC	CASGVAGGPETQYF
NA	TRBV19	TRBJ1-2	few	TGTGCCAGTAGCCCCCAGGAGAGGGTTAACTATGGCTACACCTTC	CASSPQERVNYGYTF
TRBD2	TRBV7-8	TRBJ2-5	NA	TGTGCCAGCAGCTCTGATTCTAGCGGCGGGGAGACCCAGTACTTC	CASSSDSSGGETQYF
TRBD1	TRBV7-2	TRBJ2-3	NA	TGTGCCAGCAGCCGAGACAGGGCCTCTAGCACAGATACGCAGTATTTT	CASSRDRASSTDTQYF
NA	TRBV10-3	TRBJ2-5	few	TGTGCCGGACAGACAGCTCTCCGGGAGACCCAGTACTTC	CAGQTALRETQYF
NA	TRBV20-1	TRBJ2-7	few	TGCAGTGCTAGAGACCGGGGCGGTAGGTACGAGCAGTACTTC	CSARDRGGRYEQYF
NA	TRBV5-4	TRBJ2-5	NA	TGTGCCAGCAGCTTGGAAGCGGAGACCCAGTACTTC	CASSLEAETQYF
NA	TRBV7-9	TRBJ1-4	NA	TGTGCCAGCAGCTTGGGGGGCCCAACTAATGAAAAACTGTTTTTT	CASSLGGPTNEKLFF
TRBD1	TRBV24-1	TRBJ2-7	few	TGTGCCACCAGTGATGGGACAGGACACTACGAGCAGTACTTC	CATSDGTGHYEQYF
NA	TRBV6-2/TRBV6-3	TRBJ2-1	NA	TGTGCCAGCAGCCTGCCACAGGGAACTAGATTTCCTAATGAGCAGTTCTTC	CASSLPQGTRFPNEQFF
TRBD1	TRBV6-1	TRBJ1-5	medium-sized	TGTGCCAGCAGGCCCAAGACAGGGGGCGCATATCGGCCCCAGCATTTT	CASRPKTGGAYRPQHF
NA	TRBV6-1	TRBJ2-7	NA	TGTGCCAGCAGTGAAGTTTGGAGCTCCTACGAGCAGTACTTC	CASSEVWSSYEQYF
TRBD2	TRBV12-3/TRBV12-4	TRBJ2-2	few	TGTGCCAGCACCGGACTAGCGGGGGGGCCCACCGGGGAGCTGTTTTTT	CASTGLAGGPTGELFF
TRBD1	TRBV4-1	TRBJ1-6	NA	TGCGCCAGCAGCCAAGACCCAAGTAGGGACAGGGGCCCACCCCTCCACTTT	CASSQDPSRDRGPPLHF
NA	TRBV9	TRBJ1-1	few	TGTGCCAGCAGCACCAGACAGTATAACACTGAAGCTTTCTTT	CASSTRQYNTEAFF
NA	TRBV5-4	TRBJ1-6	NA	TGTGCCAGCAACTTAAAAGGGGGTACCGGGGGTTCACCCCTCCACTTT	CASNLKGGTGGSPLHF
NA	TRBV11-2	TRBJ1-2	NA	TGTGCCAGCAGCTCTAGCGACGGGGGGACTCCTAGACCTGGAGGCTACACCTTC	CASSSSDGGTPRPGGYTF
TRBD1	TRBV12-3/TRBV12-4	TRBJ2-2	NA	TGTGCCAGCAGTTTCCGACAGGGAGTCGACAGCGGGGAGCTGTTTTTT	CASSFRQGVDSGELFF
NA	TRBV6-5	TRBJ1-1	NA	TGTGCCAGCAGTTACTCTGTCGACACTGAAGCTTTCTTT	CASSYSVDTEAFF
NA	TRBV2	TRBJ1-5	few	TGTGCCAGCACGTGGGAAATAAATCAGCCCCAGCATTTT	CASTWEINQPQHF
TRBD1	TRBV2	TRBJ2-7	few	TGTGCCAGCAGTGTGGAACAGGGGGCCTACGAGCAGTACTTC	CASSVEQGAYEQYF